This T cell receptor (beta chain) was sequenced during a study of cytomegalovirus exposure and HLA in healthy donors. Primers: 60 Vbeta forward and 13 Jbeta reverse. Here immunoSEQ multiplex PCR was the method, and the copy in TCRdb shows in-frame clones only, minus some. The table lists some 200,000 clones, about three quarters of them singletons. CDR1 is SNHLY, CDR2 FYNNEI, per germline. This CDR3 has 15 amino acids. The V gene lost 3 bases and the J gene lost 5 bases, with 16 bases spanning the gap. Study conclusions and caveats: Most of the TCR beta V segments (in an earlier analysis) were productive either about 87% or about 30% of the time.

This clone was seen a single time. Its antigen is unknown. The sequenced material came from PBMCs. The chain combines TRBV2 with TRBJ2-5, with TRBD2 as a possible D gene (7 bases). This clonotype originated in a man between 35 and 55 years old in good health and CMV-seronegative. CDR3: CASSDHLGGAETQYF. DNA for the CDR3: TGTGCCAGCAGTGATCACTTAGGGGGGGCGGAGACCCAGTACTTC.